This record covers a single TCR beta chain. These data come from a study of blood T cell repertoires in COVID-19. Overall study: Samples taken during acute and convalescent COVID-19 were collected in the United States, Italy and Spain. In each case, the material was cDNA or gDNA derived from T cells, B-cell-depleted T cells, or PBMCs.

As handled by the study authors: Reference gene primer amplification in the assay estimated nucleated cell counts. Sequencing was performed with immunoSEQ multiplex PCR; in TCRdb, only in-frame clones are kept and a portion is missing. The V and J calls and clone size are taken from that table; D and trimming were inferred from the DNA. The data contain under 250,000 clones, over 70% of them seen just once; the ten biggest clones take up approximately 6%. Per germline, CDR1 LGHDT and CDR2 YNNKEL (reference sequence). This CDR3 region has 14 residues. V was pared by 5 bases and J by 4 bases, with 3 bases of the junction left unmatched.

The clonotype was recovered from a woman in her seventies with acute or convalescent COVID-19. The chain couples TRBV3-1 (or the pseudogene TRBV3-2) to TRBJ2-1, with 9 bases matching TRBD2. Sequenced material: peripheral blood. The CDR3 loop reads CASSGTSTYNEQFF. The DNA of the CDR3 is TGTGCCAGCAGCGGGACTAGCACATACAATGAGCAGTTCTTC.